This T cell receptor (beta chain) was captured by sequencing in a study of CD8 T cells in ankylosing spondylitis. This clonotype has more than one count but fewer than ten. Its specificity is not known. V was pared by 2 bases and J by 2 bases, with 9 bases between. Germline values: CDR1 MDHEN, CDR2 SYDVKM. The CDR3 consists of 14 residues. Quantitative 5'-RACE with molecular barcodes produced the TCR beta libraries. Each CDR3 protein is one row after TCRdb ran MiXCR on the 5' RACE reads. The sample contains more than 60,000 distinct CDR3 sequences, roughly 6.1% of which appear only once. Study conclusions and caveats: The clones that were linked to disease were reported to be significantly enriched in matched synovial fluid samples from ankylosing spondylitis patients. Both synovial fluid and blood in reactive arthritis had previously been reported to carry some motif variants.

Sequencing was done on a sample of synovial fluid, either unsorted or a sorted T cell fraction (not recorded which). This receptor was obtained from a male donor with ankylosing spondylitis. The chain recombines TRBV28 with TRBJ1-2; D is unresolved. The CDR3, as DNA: TGTGCCAGCAGTTTACTACAGCCGAACTATGGCTACACCTTC. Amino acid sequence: CASSLLQPNYGYTF.